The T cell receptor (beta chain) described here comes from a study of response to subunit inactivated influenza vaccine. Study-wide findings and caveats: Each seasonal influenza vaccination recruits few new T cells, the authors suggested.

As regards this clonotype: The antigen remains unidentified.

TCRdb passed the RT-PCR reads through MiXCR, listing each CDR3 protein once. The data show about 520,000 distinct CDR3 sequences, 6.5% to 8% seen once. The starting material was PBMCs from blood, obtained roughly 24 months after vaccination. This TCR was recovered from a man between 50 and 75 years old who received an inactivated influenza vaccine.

This CDR3 is CASSPGLPCSYNEQFF. CDR3 nucleotide sequence: TGTGCCAGCAGCCCGGGGCTCCCCTGCTCCTACAATGAGCAGTTCTTC. V usage is TRBV5-6 and J usage is TRBJ2-1, with D possibly called TRBD1 or TRBD2 (5 bases each). The CDR3 has 16 residues. From germline, CDR1 is SGHDT and CDR2 YYEEEE. V was pared by 4 bases and J by 0 bases, with 14 bases between.